Listed below are T cell receptor beta chains from one sample, sequenced in a study of PD-1 blockade in classical Hodgkin lymphoma. The table came from immunoSEQ multiplex PCR; TCRdb's copy has only in-frame clones and leaves some out. The data hold some 93,000 clones, with roughly 90% observed a single time. The material sequenced was peripheral blood mononuclear cells (PBMCs), taken at baseline. These receptors were obtained from a human donor with classical Hodgkin lymphoma. Both conserved end residues are part of each CDR3. The D gene is left open where the match is weak. The size entry is marked missing in some rows and otherwise reads once, few, many or a size class.

NA,NA,TRBJ2-5,TRBV29-1,TGCAGCGGGGCTACCGGGTGGGAGACCCAGTACTTC,CSGATGWETQYF
NA,NA,TRBJ2-7,TRBV25-1,TGTGCCAGCAGTGGTGGACAGCCCTACGAGCAGTACTTC,CASSGGQPYEQYF
few,TRBD1,TRBJ2-2,TRBV7-3,TGTGCCAGCAGCCCAGGGGACAGGTCGAACACCGGGGAGCTGTTTTTT,CASSPGDRSNTGELFF
NA,NA,TRBJ2-7,TRBV7-9,TGTGCCAGCAGCTTAGGGAGCGGCGAGCAGTACTTC,CASSLGSGEQYF
once,TRBD1,TRBJ2-7,TRBV27,TGTGCCAGCAGTTCCCGACAGGGGCTCTCCTACGAGCAGTACTTC,CASSSRQGLSYEQYF
NA,NA,TRBJ1-1,TRBV6-6,TGTGCCAGCAGTTCCCGGGACAACGAGAACACTGAAGCTTTCTTT,CASSSRDNENTEAFF
NA,TRBD2,TRBJ2-7,TRBV27,TGTGCCAGTGGGTCGGGGGGGGCGATTGAGCAGTACTTC,CASGSGGAIEQYF
NA,NA,TRBJ1-2,TRBV5-1,TGCGCCAGCAGCCGCGAGGGGAACTATGGCTACACCTTC,CASSREGNYGYTF
NA,TRBD2,TRBJ2-1,TRBV4-2,TGTGCCAGCAGCCAAGCCGGGACTAGCTCCTACAATGAGCAGTTCTTC,CASSQAGTSSYNEQFF
NA,NA,TRBJ2-1,TRBV19,TGTGCCAGTAGTGCGGGACACTACAATGAGCAGTTCTTC,CASSAGHYNEQFF
NA,TRBD2,TRBJ2-1,TRBV2,TGTGCCAGCGAGCGGGATGTGAACTACAATGAGCAGTTCTTC,CASERDVNYNEQFF
NA,NA,TRBJ2-5,TRBV7-9,TGTGCCAGCACCCCGATAGGACCGAGTGAGACCCAGTACTTC,CASTPIGPSETQYF
NA,NA,TRBJ2-1,TRBV9,TGTGCCAGCAGCCCCTACGTGGGGGCGAATGAGCAGTTCTTC,CASSPYVGANEQFF
NA,TRBD2,TRBJ2-7,TRBV5-4,TGTGCCAGCAGCTTCGGGGCGGGAGGGCTCTACGAGCAGTACTTC,CASSFGAGGLYEQYF
NA,NA,TRBJ2-7,TRBV7-3,TGTGCCAGCAGCTTACAACCGAACTCTCCCGAGCAGTACTTC,CASSLQPNSPEQYF
NA,TRBD2,TRBJ2-7,TRBV14,TGTGCCAGCAGCCAAGGGGGACTAGCGGTGTCTGAGCAGTACTTC,CASSQGGLAVSEQYF
NA,NA,TRBJ2-7,TRBV7-9,TGTGCCAGCAGCTTAGGGGCGGCAGACTACGAGCAGTACTTC,CASSLGAADYEQYF
once,TRBD2,TRBJ2-7,TRBV27,TGTGCCAGCAGTTTTTGGACTAGCAACGAGCAGTACTTC,CASSFWTSNEQYF
NA,NA,TRBJ2-3,TRBV9,TGTGCCAGCAGCGGAGACCTGCCTAGCGGCACAGATACGCAGTATTTT,CASSGDLPSGTDTQYF
NA,NA,TRBJ1-4,TRBV6-4,TGTGCCAGCAGCTATGACGGAAATGAAAAACTGTTTTTT,CASSYDGNEKLFF
NA,NA,TRBJ1-1,TRBV9,TGTGCCAGCAGCGTCGGGAGTGGCCGGGGGAACACTGAAGCTTTCTTT,CASSVGSGRGNTEAFF
NA,NA,TRBJ2-7,TRBV19,TGTGCCAGTAGTCGAGGCGGGGTATGGTGGTACGAGCAGTACTTC,CASSRGGVWWYEQYF
NA,NA,TRBJ2-3,TRBV10-3,TGTGCCATCAGTGATCGGAGAGAACCCACAGATACGCAGTATTTT,CAISDRREPTDTQYF
NA,TRBD2,TRBJ2-5,TRBV4-2,TGTGCCAGCAGCCAGGCTCTAACGGGGGGTCAAGAGACCCAGTACTTC,CASSQALTGGQETQYF
NA,NA,TRBJ2-7,TRBV6-5,TGTGCCAGCAGTTACCCTCCTAACGAGCAGTACTTC,CASSYPPNEQYF
NA,NA,TRBJ2-2,TRBV27,TGTGCCAGCAGTTTATACGCCAGGTCTAGCACCGGGGAGCTGTTTTTT,CASSLYARSSTGELFF
NA,NA,TRBJ1-1,TRBV9,TGTGCCAGCAGCGTAGCCAACGCTGAAGCTTTCTTT,CASSVANAEAFF
NA,NA,TRBJ2-7,TRBV7-9,TGTGCCAGCAACGGAGGGGGAAGCTCCTACGAGCAGTACTTC,CASNGGGSSYEQYF
NA,NA,TRBJ2-5,TRBV25-1,TGTGCCAGCAGTGGGTCGGCTCTGAAGACCCAGTACTTC,CASSGSALKTQYF
NA,NA,TRBJ2-6,TRBV6-1,TGTGCCAGCAGTGCGTTGACAGGTCTTACCACTGGGGCCAACGTCCTGACTTTC,CASSALTGLTTGANVLTF
NA,TRBD2,TRBJ2-7,TRBV7-9,TGTGCCAGCAGCTCACGGACTAGCGGCTCCTACGAGCAGTACTTC,CASSSRTSGSYEQYF
NA,TRBD1,TRBJ1-4,TRBV28,TGTGCCAGCCGACAGGGAACCTGGACTAATGAAAAACTGTTTTTT,CASRQGTWTNEKLFF